This T cell receptor beta chain derives from a study of T cell responses to AZD1222 COVID-19 vaccine. Study-wide points: Only a handful of people who got AZD1222 tested seropositive at baseline. An increase in Spike-specific TCR breadth and depth was observed after two AZD1222 doses. Distributed over spike, vaccine-associated CD4 TCRs predominated at 160-218 and 743-854. A mostly white British donor set with more females was recruited, and clonal diversity was possibly underestimated.

As concerns this clone: The antigen is not known.

TCRdb's copy holds only in-frame clones and misses some; the assay was immunoSEQ multiplex PCR. This table has around 80,000 clones, nearly 90% appearing once. The origin of this receptor is an adult in good health. The specimen comprised peripheral blood, sampled on day 0 of AZD1222 vaccination.

For the CDR3, the DNA is TGTGCCTGGAGTGCCGGGACTAGCGACGAGCAGTACTTC. Translated, it gives CAWSAGTSDEQYF. This rearrangement joins TRBV30 to TRBJ2-7, with 10 bases aligning to TRBD2. J was trimmed by 5 bases and V by 1 base; bases with no gene match: 2. The CDR3 spans 13 residues. Germline V gives CDR1 GTSNPN, CDR2 SVGIG (reference sequence). The variable domain in full, with the rest retrieved from reference TRBV30 and TRBJ2-7, is SQTIHQWPATLVQPVGSPLSLECTVEGTSNPNLYWYRQAAGRGLQLLFYSVGIGQISSEVPQNLSASRPQDRQFILSSKKLLLSDSGFYLCAWSAGTSDEQYFGPGTRLTVT.